A single sample is the source of the 9 T cell receptor beta chains below, sequenced in a study of T cells after yellow fever vaccination. TCRdb re-derived calls from the 5' RACE reads in MiXCR, one entry per CDR3 protein. The sample holds a few hundred thousand distinct CDR3 sequences, 10% to 15% seen once. Sequencing was performed on CD4+ T cells sorted from PBMCs, taken 45 days after the yellow fever booster vaccination. All receptors derive from a man aged 30 to 45 who received the YFV17D yellow fever vaccine.

The V gene is TRBV29-1, the J gene TRBJ2-6; possibly TRBD2 for D (7 bases). This CDR3 is built from 16 residues. Germline CDR1 and CDR2: SQVTM and ANQGSEA. The DNA of the CDR3 is TGCGGAATTGAAGGGGGGGCGCAACCTGGGGCCAACGTCCTGACTTTC. It codes for CGIEGGAQPGANVLTF.

In this sample, this clonotype turned up once. V usage is TRBV20-1 and J usage is TRBJ2-5; no definite D call. Trimming took off 5 bases at V and 4 bases at J, with 14 bases between the two ends. This CDR3 region has 13 residues. CDR1 and CDR2 (germline): DFQATT, SNEGSKA (reference sequence). The CDR3 DNA is TGCAGTGCTGTAAACCCGGGTTTAGAGACCCAGTACTTC. Translation gives CSAVNPGLETQYF.

The rearrangement links TRBV15 to TRBJ2-3, with D possibly matching TRBD1 (6 bases). The germline V gene has CDR1 LNHNV and CDR2 YYDKDF (reference sequence). The CDR3 extends over 14 amino acids. The V and J ends lost 4 bases and 7 bases respectively, with 15 bases between them. DNA for the CDR3: TGTGCCACCAGCATTAACAGGGACGCAAATACGCAGTATTTT. Translated: CATSINRDANTQYF.

The J gene is TRBJ2-3, the V gene TRBV4-1; maybe TRBD1 (5 bases). The V gene's germline CDR1 is MGHRA and CDR2 YSYEKL. Trimming took 2 bases from V and 4 from J, leaving 7 bases between them. This CDR3 is 13 amino acids long. CDR3: CASSQQGSDTQYF. For the CDR3, the DNA is TGCGCCAGCAGCCAACAGGGATCAGATACGCAGTATTTT.

This chain joins TRBV5-6 and TRBJ2-1; D is unclear. Germline assignment: CDR1 SGHDT and CDR2 YYEEEE. CDR3 length: 18 residues. Trimming stripped 0 bases from V and 6 bases from J, with 22 bases between. CDR3 bases: TGTGCCAGCAGCTTGGACGTCTATCTTGGAAGTCCGGCCAATGAGCAGTTCTTC. This translates into CASSLDVYLGSPANEQFF.

The chain carries TRBV5-1 and TRBJ2-3; D might be TRBD2 (5 bases). V was pared by 0 bases and J by 1 base, with 12 bases between. Per germline, CDR1 SGHRS and CDR2 YFSETQ. This CDR3 has 16 amino acids. Here the CDR3 DNA reads TGCGCCAGCAGCTTGGTTTCTAGCTCGGGCACAGATACGCAGTATTTT. This codes for CASSLVSSSGTDTQYF.

The chain couples TRBV24-1 to TRBJ2-1; D perhaps matches TRBD2 (6 bases). Germline loops: CDR1 KGHDR, CDR2 SFDVKD. The CDR3 consists of 16 residues. Trimming removed 5 bases at V and 0 bases at J, with 13 bases between. The CDR3 sequence: CATSVGGGSSYNEQFF. Written as DNA, the CDR3 is TGTGCCACCAGTGTGGGAGGAGGGAGCTCCTACAATGAGCAGTTCTTC.

In its sample, this clonotype was seen a few times. The J gene is TRBJ2-3, the V gene TRBV7-2; D unresolved. The CDR3 has 11 amino acids. Trimming took off 4 bases at V and 7 bases at J, with 6 bases between the two ends. Germline CDR1 and CDR2: SGHTA and FQGNSA. CDR3 protein: CASSSRNTQYF. The CDR3 DNA sequence: TGTGCCAGCAGCTCACGAAATACGCAGTATTTT.

This clonotype occurred a few times. Here the CDR3 reads CASSAGQGANTGELFF. DNA for the CDR3: TGTGCCAGCAGCGCAGGACAGGGGGCTAACACCGGGGAGCTGTTTTTT. The chain has TRBV9 and TRBJ2-2; TRBD1 agrees at 11 bases. With V trimmed by 3 bases and J by 2 bases, 3 bases remained unmatched. The CDR3 sequence is 16 residues long. The germline CDR1 and CDR2 sequences are SGDLS and YYNGEE. Full variable domain (rest looked up from reference TRBV9 and TRBJ2-2): DSGVTQTPKHLITATGQRVTLRCSPRSGDLSVYWYQQSLDQGLQFLIQYYNGEERAKGNILERFSAQQFPDLHSELNLSSLELGDSALYFCASSAGQGANTGELFFGEGSRLTVL.